The 2 T cell receptor beta chains given below trace back to one sample, sequenced in a study of patients and donors after allogeneic stem cell transplantation. TCRdb reanalysed the RT-PCR reads using MiXCR and keeps one entry per CDR3 protein. The repertoire has some 880,000 distinct CDR3 sequences, 18% of them found once; the top ten carry 5% to 7.5%. Input material: blood, either unsorted or a sorted T cell fraction (not recorded which). The source of these receptors is a human donor who was either an allogeneic HSCT recipient or a stem cell or donor lymphocyte infusion donor (not recorded which). It is not recorded whose cells these are; they may come from a transplant donor.

This sequence joins TRBV29-1 and TRBJ1-1; a weak D match, TRBD1 (6 bases). V lost 8 bases, J lost 4 bases, and 14 bases lay in between. The CDR3 is 12 residues long. In germline, CDR1 is SQVTM, CDR2 ANQGSEA. In nucleotides, the CDR3 is TGCAGCTTTGGGGGAGGGGGCACTGAAGCTTTCTTT. This sequence encodes CSFGGGGTEAFF.

The V and J genes are TRBV7-3 and TRBJ2-5, with D perhaps TRBD1 or TRBD2 (6 bases each). The CDR3 is 14 residues long. The germline V gene has CDR1 SGHTA and CDR2 FQGTGA. Trimming removed 1 base from V and 10 bases from J, with 16 bases in between. The CDR3 nucleotides are TGTGCCAGCAGCTTAAACAGGGTCTCGGGGGACCAGTACTTC. Protein product: CASSLNRVSGDQYF.